Presented here are 8 T cell receptor beta chains from one specimen sequenced in a study of blood T cell repertoires in COVID-19. Produced via immunoSEQ multiplex PCR; TCRdb's table is partial and in-frame only. The table lists 150,000 to 200,000 clones, roughly 84% of them singletons. Material for sequencing was peripheral blood. These receptors came from a woman in her 70s with COVID-19, enrolled during active disease.

This clone appeared a single time. The chain combines TRBV11-2 with TRBJ1-1, with D perhaps TRBD1 (5 bases). Between the trimmed V and J ends, which lost 3 bases and 7 bases, there was a span of 12 bases. This CDR3 has 13 residues. Germline lookup yields CDR1 SGHAT and CDR2 FQNNGV. CDR3 protein: CASSFGRQFEAFF. The DNA of the CDR3 is TGTGCCAGCAGCTTTGGACGACAGTTTGAAGCTTTCTTT. The full variable domain, with the rest looked up from reference TRBV11-2 and TRBJ1-1, is EAGVAQSPRYKIIEKRQSVAFWCNPISGHATLYWYQQILGQGPKLLIQFQNNGVVDDSQLPKDRFSAERLKGVDSTLKIQPAKLEDSAVYLCASSFGRQFEAFFGQGTRLTVV.

The chain joins TRBV24-1 to TRBJ1-2, with 10 bases aligning to TRBD1. The CDR3 runs to 17 residues. J lost 5 bases, V lost 4 bases, and 12 bases had no gene match. CDR1 and CDR2 (germline): KGHDR, SFDVKD. Written as DNA, the CDR3 is TGTGCCACCAGTGAGTCCCCGGGACAGGGGTATGGATATGGCTACACCTTC. Amino acid sequence: CATSESPGQGYGYGYTF.

The chain employs TRBV28 and TRBJ1-5; D ambiguous. CDR3 size: 12 residues. V dropped 5 bases and J dropped 6 bases, with 8 bases sitting between them. Looked up from germline, CDR1 is MDHEN and CDR2 is SYDVKM. The chain's CDR3 is CASSAGSQPQHF. The CDR3, as DNA: TGTGCCAGCAGTGCCGGGAGTCAGCCCCAGCATTTT.

This chain joins TRBV2 and TRBJ2-7; TRBD2 might be the D (5 bases). Germline lookup yields CDR1 SNHLY and CDR2 FYNNEI. V was cut by 7 bases and J by 5 bases, with 15 bases left in between. This CDR3 comprises 13 residues. The CDR3 DNA sequence: TGTGCCAGCAAGGCCGGGGTTGTGGACGAGCAGTACTTC. This sequence encodes CASKAGVVDEQYF. Full variable domain (missing parts from reference TRBV2 and TRBJ2-7): EPEVTQTPSHQVTQMGQEVILRCVPISNHLYFYWYRQILGQKVEFLVSFYNNEISEKSEIFDDQFSVERPDGSNFTLKIRSTKLEDSAMYFCASKAGVVDEQYFGPGTRLTVT.

This clone was observed once. V gene TRBV5-1 combines with J gene TRBJ1-6; D unclear. The CDR3 is 13 residues long. Trimming pared 7 bases from V and 0 bases from J, leaving 5 bases between. From germline, CDR1 is SGHRS and CDR2 YFSETQ. The DNA of the CDR3 is TGCGCCAGCCGGAGCTCCTATAATTCACCCCTCCACTTT. This codes for CASRSSYNSPLHF.

The gene calls are TRBV15 and TRBJ2-3; no definite D call. CDR3 length: 17 residues. Trimming took 3 bases from V and 0 from J, leaving 16 bases between them. CDR1 and CDR2 (germline): LNHNV, YYDKDF (reference sequence). Written as DNA, the CDR3 is TGTGCCACCAGCAGCTTACCTTTTTTCACTAGCACAGATACGCAGTATTTT. It codes for CATSSLPFFTSTDTQYF.

The V and J genes are TRBV30 and TRBJ2-6; D unclear. With 2 bases removed from V and 5 bases from J, the gap between germline ends came to 7 bases. This CDR3 has 13 residues. The germline V gene has CDR1 GTSNPN and CDR2 SVGIG (reference sequence). The CDR3 DNA is TGTGCCTGGAGTACGGGTAGGGCCAACGTCCTGACTTTC. It is translated as CAWSTGRANVLTF.

CDR3 bases: TGTGCCAGCAGTCCTACCCCCGACAGAAGCTATGGCTACACCTTC. Amino acid sequence: CASSPTPDRSYGYTF. V is TRBV5-4 and J is TRBJ1-2; D is perhaps TRBD1 (5 bases). The CDR3 sequence is 15 residues long. Germline V CDR1 and CDR2: SGHNT, YYREEE (reference sequence). V was cut by 5 bases and J by 4 bases, with 18 bases left in between. Based on the CDR3 plus reference TRBV5-4 and TRBJ1-2, the full variable domain is ETGVTQSPTHLIKTRGQQVTLRCSSQSGHNTVSWYQQALGQGPQFIFQYYREEENGRGNFPPRFSGLQFPNYSSELNVNALELDDSALYLCASSPTPDRSYGYTFGSGTRLTVV.